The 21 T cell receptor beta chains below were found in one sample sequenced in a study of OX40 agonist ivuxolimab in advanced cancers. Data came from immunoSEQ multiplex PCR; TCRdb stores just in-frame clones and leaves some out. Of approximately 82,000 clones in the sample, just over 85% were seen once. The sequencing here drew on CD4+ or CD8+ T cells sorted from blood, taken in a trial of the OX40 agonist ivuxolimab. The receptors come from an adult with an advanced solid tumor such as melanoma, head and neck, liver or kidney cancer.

The CDR3 coding sequence is TGTGCCAGCAGTGTCTTACGACAAAGTCGGGCCAACGTCCTGACTTTC. Translation: CASSVLRQSRANVLTF. This chain joins TRBV6-9 and TRBJ2-6; D unresolved. Trimming cost V 5 bases and J 5 bases, with 16 bases left between them. Germline CDR1 MNHGY, CDR2 SVAAGI. The CDR3 spans 16 residues.

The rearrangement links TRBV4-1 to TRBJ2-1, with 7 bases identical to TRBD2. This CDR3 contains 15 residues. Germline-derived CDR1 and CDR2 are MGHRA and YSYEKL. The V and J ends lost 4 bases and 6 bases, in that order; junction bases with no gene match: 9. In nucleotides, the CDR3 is TGCGCCAGCAGCCGGGGAGGGGTCGGGATCAATGAGCAGTTCTTC. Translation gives CASSRGGVGINEQFF.

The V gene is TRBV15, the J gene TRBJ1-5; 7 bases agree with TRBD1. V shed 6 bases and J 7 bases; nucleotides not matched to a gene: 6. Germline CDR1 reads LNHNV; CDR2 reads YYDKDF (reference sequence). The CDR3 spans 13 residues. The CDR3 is CATSKQGDQPQHF. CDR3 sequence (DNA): TGTGCCACCAGTAAGCAGGGGGACCAGCCCCAGCATTTT.

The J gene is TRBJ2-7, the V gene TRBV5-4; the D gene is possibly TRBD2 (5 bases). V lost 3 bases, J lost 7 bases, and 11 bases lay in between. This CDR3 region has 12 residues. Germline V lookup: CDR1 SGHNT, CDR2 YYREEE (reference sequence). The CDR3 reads CASSWLSGEQYF. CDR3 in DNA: TGTGCCAGCAGCTGGCTGTCGGGGGAGCAGTACTTC. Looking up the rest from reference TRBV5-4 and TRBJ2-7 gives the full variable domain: ETGVTQSPTHLIKTRGQQVTLRCSSQSGHNTVSWYQQALGQGPQFIFQYYREEENGRGNFPPRFSGLQFPNYSSELNVNALELDDSALYLCASSWLSGEQYFGPGTRLTVT.

For the CDR3, the DNA is TGTGCCAGCAAGGACCCCGGACTAGCGGGAATGAACACCGGGGAGCTGTTTTTT. This encodes CASKDPGLAGMNTGELFF. The rearrangement links TRBV27 to TRBJ2-2; 12 nucleotides align to TRBD2. Germline V gene lookup returns CDR1 MNHEY and CDR2 SMNVEV (reference sequence). V dropped 7 bases and J dropped 1; count of bases not matched to a gene: 10. CDR3 length: 18 amino acids.

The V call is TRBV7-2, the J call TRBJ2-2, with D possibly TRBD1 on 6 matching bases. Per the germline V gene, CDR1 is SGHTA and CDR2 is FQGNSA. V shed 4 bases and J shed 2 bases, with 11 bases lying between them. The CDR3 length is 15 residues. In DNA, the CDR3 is TGTGCCAGCAGCTCGGACAGACGTAACACCGGGGAGCTGTTTTTT. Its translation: CASSSDRRNTGELFF.

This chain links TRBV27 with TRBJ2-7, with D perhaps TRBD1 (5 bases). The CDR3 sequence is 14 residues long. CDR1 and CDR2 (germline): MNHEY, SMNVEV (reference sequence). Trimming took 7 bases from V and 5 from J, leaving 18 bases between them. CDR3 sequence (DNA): TGTGCCAGCACGCAGACTGCAGGGATCCACGAGCAGTACTTC. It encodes CASTQTAGIHEQYF.

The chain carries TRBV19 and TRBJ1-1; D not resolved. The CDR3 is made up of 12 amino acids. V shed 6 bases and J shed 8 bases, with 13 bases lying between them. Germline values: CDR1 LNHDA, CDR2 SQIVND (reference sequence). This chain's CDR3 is CASRILSGEAFF. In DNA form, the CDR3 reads TGTGCCAGTAGGATCTTGTCGGGGGAAGCTTTCTTT.

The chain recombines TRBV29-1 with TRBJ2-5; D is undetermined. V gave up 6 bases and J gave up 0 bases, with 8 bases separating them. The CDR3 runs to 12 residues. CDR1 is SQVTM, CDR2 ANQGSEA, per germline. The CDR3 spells CSVFMYQETQYF. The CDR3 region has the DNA TGCAGCGTCTTTATGTACCAAGAGACCCAGTACTTC.

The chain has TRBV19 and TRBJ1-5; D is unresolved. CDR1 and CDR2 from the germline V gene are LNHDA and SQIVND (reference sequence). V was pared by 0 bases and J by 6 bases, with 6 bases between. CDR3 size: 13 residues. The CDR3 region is CASSIDIRQPQHF. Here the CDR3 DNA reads TGTGCCAGTAGTATAGATATTCGTCAGCCCCAGCATTTT.

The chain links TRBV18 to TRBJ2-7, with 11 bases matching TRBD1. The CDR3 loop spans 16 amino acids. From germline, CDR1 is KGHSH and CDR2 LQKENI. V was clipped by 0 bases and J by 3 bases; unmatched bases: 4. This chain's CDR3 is CASSPPSGTGGYEQYF. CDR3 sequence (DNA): TGTGCCAGCTCACCACCGAGCGGGACAGGGGGCTACGAGCAGTACTTC.

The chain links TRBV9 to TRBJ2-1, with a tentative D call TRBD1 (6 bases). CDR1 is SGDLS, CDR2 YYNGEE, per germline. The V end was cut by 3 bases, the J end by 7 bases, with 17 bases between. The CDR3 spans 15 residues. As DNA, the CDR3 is TGTGCCAGCAGCGCACTAGGACAGCTTGGGAATGAGCAGTTCTTC. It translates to CASSALGQLGNEQFF.

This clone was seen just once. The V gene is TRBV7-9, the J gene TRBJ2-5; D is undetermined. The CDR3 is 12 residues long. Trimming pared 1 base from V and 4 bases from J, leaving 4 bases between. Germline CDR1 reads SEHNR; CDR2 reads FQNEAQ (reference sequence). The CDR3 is CASSLVGETQYF. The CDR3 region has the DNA TGTGCCAGCAGCTTAGTGGGAGAGACCCAGTACTTC.

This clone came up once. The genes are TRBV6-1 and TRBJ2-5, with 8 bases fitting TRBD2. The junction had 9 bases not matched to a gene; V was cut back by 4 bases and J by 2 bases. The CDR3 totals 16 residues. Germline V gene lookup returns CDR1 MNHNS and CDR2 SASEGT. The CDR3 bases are TGTGCCAGCAGTGTTTCCGGGACTAGGGGGCAAGAGACCCAGTACTTC. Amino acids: CASSVSGTRGQETQYF.

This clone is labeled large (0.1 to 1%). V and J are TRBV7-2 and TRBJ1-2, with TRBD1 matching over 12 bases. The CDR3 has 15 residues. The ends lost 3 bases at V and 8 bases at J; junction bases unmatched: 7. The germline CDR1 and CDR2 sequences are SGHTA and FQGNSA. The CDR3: CASSLRGQGAEGYTF. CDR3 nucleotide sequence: TGTGCCAGCAGCTTGAGGGGACAGGGGGCGGAAGGCTACACCTTC.

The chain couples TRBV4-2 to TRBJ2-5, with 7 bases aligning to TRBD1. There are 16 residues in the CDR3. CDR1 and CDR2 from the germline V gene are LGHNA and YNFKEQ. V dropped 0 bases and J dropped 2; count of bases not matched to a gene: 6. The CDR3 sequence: CASSQERAGGQETQYF. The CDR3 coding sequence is TGTGCCAGCAGCCAAGAACGGGCAGGGGGACAAGAGACCCAGTACTTC.

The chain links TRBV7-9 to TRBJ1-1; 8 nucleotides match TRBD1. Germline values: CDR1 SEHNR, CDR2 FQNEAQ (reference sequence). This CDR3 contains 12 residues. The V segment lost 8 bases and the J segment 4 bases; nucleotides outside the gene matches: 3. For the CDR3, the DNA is TGTGCCAGCCGGACAGGGACCACTGAAGCTTTCTTT. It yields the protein CASRTGTTEAFF.

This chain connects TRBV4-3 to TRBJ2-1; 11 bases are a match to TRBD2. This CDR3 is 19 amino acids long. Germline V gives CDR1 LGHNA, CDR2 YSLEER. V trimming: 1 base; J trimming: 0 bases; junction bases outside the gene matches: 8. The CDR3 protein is CASSQGILAGDGSYNEQFF. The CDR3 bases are TGCGCCAGCAGCCAAGGTATACTAGCGGGAGACGGCTCCTACAATGAGCAGTTCTTC.

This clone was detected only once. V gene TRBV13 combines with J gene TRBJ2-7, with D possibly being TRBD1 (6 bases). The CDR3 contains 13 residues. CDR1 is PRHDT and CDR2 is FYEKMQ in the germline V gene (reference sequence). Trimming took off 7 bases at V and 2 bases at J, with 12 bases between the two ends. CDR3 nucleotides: TGTGCCAGCACTCGGACAGCACCCTACGAGCAGTACTTC. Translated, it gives CASTRTAPYEQYF.

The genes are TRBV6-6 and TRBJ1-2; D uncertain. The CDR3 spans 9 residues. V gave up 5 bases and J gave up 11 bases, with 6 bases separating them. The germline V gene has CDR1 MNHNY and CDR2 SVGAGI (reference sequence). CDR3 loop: CASSNPYTF. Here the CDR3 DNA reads TGTGCCAGCAGTAATCCATACACCTTC.

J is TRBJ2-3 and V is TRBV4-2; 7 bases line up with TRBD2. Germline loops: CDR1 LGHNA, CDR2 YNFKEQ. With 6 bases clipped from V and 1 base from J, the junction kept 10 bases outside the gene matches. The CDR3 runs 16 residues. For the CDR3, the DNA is TGTGCCAGCAGTAACGAGTATGGGAGGGGCACAGATACGCAGTATTTT. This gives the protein CASSNEYGRGTDTQYF.